The source of this TCR beta chain is a study of T cell responses to AZD1222 COVID-19 vaccine. Study findings and constraints: Donors in the cohort were predominantly white British and more often female, and clonal diversity was possibly underestimated. Repertoire sampling was restricted to post-peak T cell response timepoints.

The germline V gene has CDR1 SNHLY and CDR2 FYNNEI. Trimming shortened V by 4 bases and J by 4 bases, and 10 bases separated the two germline ends. The CDR3 totals 13 residues. A note on this clone: Its antigen is unidentified.

Repertoires were generated with immunoSEQ multiplex PCR, while TCRdb's copy carries only in-frame clones and drops some. The sample has 85,000 to 130,000 clones; about 87% are singletons. Sequencing was performed on peripheral blood, taken on day 0 of AZD1222 vaccination. The gene calls are TRBV2 and TRBJ1-2; D gene unclear. The sequence was collected from an adult in good health. The CDR3 nucleotides are TGTGCCAGCAGTGTTAGCAGGCCCTATGGCTACACCTTC. Translating gives CASSVSRPYGYTF.